The TCR beta chain described here comes from a study of blood T cell repertoires in COVID-19. Only in-frame clones appear in the TCRdb table, and some are missing; sequencing was by immunoSEQ multiplex PCR. This sample has some 70,000 clones, with approximately 86% found just once. This CDR3 comprises 12 residues. From germline, CDR1 is MNHEY and CDR2 SVGAGI. Trimming took off 9 bases at V and 2 bases at J, with 9 bases between the two ends. What was sequenced was peripheral blood. This TCR derives from a man in his forties with COVID-19, enrolled during active disease. The chain recombines TRBV6-5 with TRBJ2-3, with TRBD1 as a possible D gene (6 bases). CDR3 coding DNA: TGTGCCAGTGGGGACAACACAGATACGCAGTATTTT. It is translated as CASGDNTDTQYF.